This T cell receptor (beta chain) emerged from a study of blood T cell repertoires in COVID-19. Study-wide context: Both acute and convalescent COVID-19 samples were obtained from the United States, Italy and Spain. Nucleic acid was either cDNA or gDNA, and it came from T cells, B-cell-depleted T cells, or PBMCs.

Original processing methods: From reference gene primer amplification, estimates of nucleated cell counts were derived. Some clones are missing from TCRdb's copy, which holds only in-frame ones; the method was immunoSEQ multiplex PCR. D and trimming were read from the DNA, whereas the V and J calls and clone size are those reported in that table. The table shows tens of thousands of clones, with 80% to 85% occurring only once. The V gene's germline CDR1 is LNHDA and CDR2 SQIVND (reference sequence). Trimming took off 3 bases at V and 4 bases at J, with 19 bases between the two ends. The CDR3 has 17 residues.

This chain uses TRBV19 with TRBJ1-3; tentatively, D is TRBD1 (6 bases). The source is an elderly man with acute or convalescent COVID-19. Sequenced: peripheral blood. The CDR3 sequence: CASSILGQGLVGNTIYF. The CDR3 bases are TGTGCCAGTAGTATCTTGGGGCAGGGGCTTGTCGGAAACACCATATATTTT.